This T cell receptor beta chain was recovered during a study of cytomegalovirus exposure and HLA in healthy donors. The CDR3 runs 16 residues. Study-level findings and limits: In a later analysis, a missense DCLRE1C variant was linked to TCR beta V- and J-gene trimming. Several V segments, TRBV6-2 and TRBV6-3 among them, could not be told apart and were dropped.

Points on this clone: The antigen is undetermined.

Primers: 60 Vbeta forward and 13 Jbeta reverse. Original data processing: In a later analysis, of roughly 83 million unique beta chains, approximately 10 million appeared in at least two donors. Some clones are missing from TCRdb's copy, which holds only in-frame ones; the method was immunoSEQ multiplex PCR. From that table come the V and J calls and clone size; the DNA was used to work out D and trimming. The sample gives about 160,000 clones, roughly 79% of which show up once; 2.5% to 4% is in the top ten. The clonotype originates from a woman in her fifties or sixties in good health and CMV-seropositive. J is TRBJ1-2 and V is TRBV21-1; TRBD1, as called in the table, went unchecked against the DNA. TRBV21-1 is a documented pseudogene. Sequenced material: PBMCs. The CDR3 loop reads CASSKSRPYRNYGYTF. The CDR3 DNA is TGTGCCAGCAGCAAATCCAGGCCATATCGTAACTATGGCTACACCTTC.